This paragraph reports one T cell receptor (beta chain). This study enrolled people aged roughly 18 to 90 from roughly 24 US geographic areas. This entry is derived from a study of blood T cell repertoires in COVID-19. On the study more broadly: Sites across the United States, Italy and Spain contributed samples from acute and convalescent COVID-19. In each case, the material was cDNA or gDNA derived from T cells, B-cell-depleted T cells, or PBMCs.

This CDR3 has 14 residues. V gave up 1 base and J gave up 10 bases, with 11 bases separating them. The germline CDR1 and CDR2 sequences are SGHTA and FQGNSA. Original processing methods: Estimated nucleated cell counts came from reference gene primer amplification. Produced via immunoSEQ multiplex PCR; TCRdb's table is partial and in-frame only. Clone size and V and J calls were adopted from that table, with D and trimming inferred from the DNA. This table holds 220,000 or so clones, 90% found once. Source material: PBMCs or T cells enriched from blood (not recorded which). The chain uses TRBV7-2 and TRBJ1-6; the D is unclear. The clonotype comes from a man aged 25 to 40 who had been exposed to COVID-19. CDR3 in DNA: TGTGCCAGCAGCTTAGGAGGGCGTGGGTCACCCCTCCACTTT. The encoded protein is CASSLGGRGSPLHF.